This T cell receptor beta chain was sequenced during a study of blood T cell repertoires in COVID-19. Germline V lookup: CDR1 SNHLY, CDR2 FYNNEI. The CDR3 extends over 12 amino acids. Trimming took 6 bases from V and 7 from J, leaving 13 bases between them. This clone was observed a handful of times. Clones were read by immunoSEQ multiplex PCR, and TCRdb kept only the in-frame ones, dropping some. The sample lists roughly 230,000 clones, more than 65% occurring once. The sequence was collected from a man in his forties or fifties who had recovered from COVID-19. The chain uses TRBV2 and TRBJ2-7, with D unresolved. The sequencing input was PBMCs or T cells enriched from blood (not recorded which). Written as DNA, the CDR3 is TGTGCCAGCAGATCTGGCCCGCCGGAGCAGTACTTC. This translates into CASRSGPPEQYF. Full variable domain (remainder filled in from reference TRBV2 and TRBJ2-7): EPEVTQTPSHQVTQMGQEVILRCVPISNHLYFYWYRQILGQKVEFLVSFYNNEISEKSEIFDDQFSVERPDGSNFTLKIRSTKLEDSAMYFCASRSGPPEQYFGPGTRLTVT.